These T cell receptor beta chains were read from a single sample in a study of blood T cell repertoires in COVID-19. Using immunoSEQ multiplex PCR, the repertoire was profiled, and TCRdb retains in-frame clones only, with some absent. This table has 200,000 to 300,000 clones, about 86% appearing once. The sequenced sample was peripheral blood. The receptor source for this set is a woman aged 80 or older with acute or convalescent COVID-19. CDR3s include the opening cysteine and the closing phenylalanine or tryptophan. Each record gives: CDR3 protein, CDR3 DNA, J gene, V gene, D gene, clone size. A D gene is named only where the DNA matches it firmly. Clone size, where shown, is once, few, many, or a class for clones that have expanded.

CDR3 protein: CASSLLLQGANEQYF
CDR3 DNA: TGTGCCAGCAGCTTACTATTACAGGGGGCCAACGAGCAGTACTTC
J gene: TRBJ2-7
V gene: TRBV11-2
D gene: TRBD1
clone size: few

CDR3 protein: CASSSSGTGGHTQYF
CDR3 DNA: TGTGCCAGCAGCTCCTCCGGGACAGGGGGGCATACGCAGTATTTT
J gene: TRBJ2-3
V gene: TRBV11-2
D gene: TRBD1
clone size: -

CDR3 protein: CASSYQGNYGYTF
CDR3 DNA: TGTGCCAGCAGTTACCAGGGAAACTATGGCTACACCTTC
J gene: TRBJ1-2
V gene: TRBV6-5
D gene: -
clone size: -

CDR3 protein: CASSQQGAVETQYF
CDR3 DNA: TGTGCCAGCAGCCAACAGGGGGCGGTGGAGACCCAGTACTTC
J gene: TRBJ2-5
V gene: TRBV3-1/TRBV3-2
D gene: TRBD1
clone size: -

CDR3 protein: CASSDSGTAYNSPLHF
CDR3 DNA: TGTGCCAGCAGCGACTCCGGGACAGCGTATAATTCACCCCTCCACTTT
J gene: TRBJ1-6
V gene: TRBV9
D gene: TRBD1
clone size: -

CDR3 protein: CASSLPGTGGRATGELFF
CDR3 DNA: TGTGCCAGCAGCTTACCCGGGACAGGGGGCCGGGCCACCGGGGAGCTGTTTTTT
J gene: TRBJ2-2
V gene: TRBV7-9
D gene: TRBD1
clone size: -

CDR3 protein: CASSPKAGEQFF
CDR3 DNA: TGTGCCAGCTCCCCCAAGGCGGGTGAGCAGTTCTTC
J gene: TRBJ2-1
V gene: TRBV18
D gene: -
clone size: -

CDR3 protein: CASRKTGRTEAFF
CDR3 DNA: TGTGCCAGCAGGAAGACAGGGAGGACTGAAGCTTTCTTT
J gene: TRBJ1-1
V gene: TRBV27
D gene: TRBD1
clone size: few

CDR3 protein: CASSQETYSLREQYF
CDR3 DNA: TGTGCCAGCAGCCAAGAGACATACTCCCTCAGAGAGCAGTACTTC
J gene: TRBJ2-7
V gene: TRBV14
D gene: -
clone size: -

CDR3 protein: CASSGGQGALTDTQYF
CDR3 DNA: TGTGCCAGCAGCGGCGGACAGGGGGCGCTTACAGATACGCAGTATTTT
J gene: TRBJ2-3
V gene: TRBV9
D gene: TRBD1
clone size: -

CDR3 protein: CASNPGQLNTEAFF
CDR3 DNA: TGTGCCAGCAACCCGGGACAGCTGAACACTGAAGCTTTCTTT
J gene: TRBJ1-1
V gene: TRBV7-9
D gene: TRBD1
clone size: -

CDR3 protein: CASSPKGESSYNSPLHF
CDR3 DNA: TGTGCCAGCTCACCGAAAGGGGAAAGCTCCTATAATTCACCCCTCCACTTT
J gene: TRBJ1-6
V gene: TRBV18
D gene: -
clone size: -

CDR3 protein: CASSPYTRINSFGDISNQPQHF
CDR3 DNA: TGTGCCAGCAGTCCATACACCCGAATAAACAGCTTCGGGGACATTAGCAATCAGCCCCAGCATTTT
J gene: TRBJ1-5
V gene: TRBV27
D gene: -
clone size: -

CDR3 protein: CARQGLGGTEAFF
CDR3 DNA: TGTGCCCGCCAGGGTCTCGGGGGGACTGAAGCTTTCTTT
J gene: TRBJ1-1
V gene: TRBV2
D gene: -
clone size: -

CDR3 protein: CASSLSPLAGALNEQFF
CDR3 DNA: TGCGCCAGCAGCTTGAGTCCCCTAGCGGGGGCCCTCAATGAGCAGTTCTTC
J gene: TRBJ2-1
V gene: TRBV5-1
D gene: TRBD2
clone size: -

CDR3 protein: CASSEWGQGYNTGELFF
CDR3 DNA: TGTGCCAGCAGTGAATGGGGACAGGGCTATAACACCGGGGAGCTGTTTTTT
J gene: TRBJ2-2
V gene: TRBV25-1
D gene: TRBD1
clone size: -

CDR3 protein: CASRGDRGGIEAFF
CDR3 DNA: TGTGCCAGCAGGGGGGACAGGGGAGGTATTGAAGCTTTCTTT
J gene: TRBJ1-1
V gene: TRBV2
D gene: TRBD1
clone size: -

CDR3 protein: CATSRDPPAELGTDTQYF
CDR3 DNA: TGTGCCACCAGCAGAGATCCCCCAGCGGAGCTCGGCACAGATACGCAGTATTTT
J gene: TRBJ2-3
V gene: TRBV15
D gene: -
clone size: -

CDR3 protein: CASENNGQAYGYTF
CDR3 DNA: TGTGCCAGCGAGAACAACGGACAGGCCTATGGCTACACCTTC
J gene: TRBJ1-2
V gene: TRBV2
D gene: TRBD1
clone size: few

CDR3 protein: CASSFRDRDSYEQYF
CDR3 DNA: TGTGCCAGCAGTTTCCGGGACAGGGACTCCTACGAGCAGTACTTC
J gene: TRBJ2-7
V gene: TRBV6-5
D gene: TRBD1
clone size: -

CDR3 protein: CASSPLDRGGPGGYTF
CDR3 DNA: TGTGCCAGCAGTCCACTTGACAGGGGCGGACCGGGGGGCTACACCTTC
J gene: TRBJ1-2
V gene: TRBV28
D gene: TRBD1
clone size: -

CDR3 protein: CSVGAGGETQYF
CDR3 DNA: TGCAGCGTTGGGGCAGGGGGGGAGACCCAGTACTTC
J gene: TRBJ2-5
V gene: TRBV29-1
D gene: -
clone size: -

CDR3 protein: CASSGRTATRIF
CDR3 DNA: TGTGCCAGCAGTGGGCGGACAGCCACACGCATCTTC
J gene: TRBJ1-2
V gene: TRBV2
D gene: -
clone size: -

CDR3 protein: CASSKSTGDQETQYF
CDR3 DNA: TGTGCCAGCAGCAAAAGCACAGGGGACCAAGAGACCCAGTACTTC
J gene: TRBJ2-5
V gene: TRBV6-5
D gene: TRBD1
clone size: -

CDR3 protein: CASSVVGDTGELFF
CDR3 DNA: TGTGCCAGCAGCGTCGTAGGGGACACCGGGGAGCTGTTTTTT
J gene: TRBJ2-2
V gene: TRBV9
D gene: -
clone size: -

CDR3 protein: CASSPRASGTDTQYF
CDR3 DNA: TGCGCCAGCAGCCCCCGGGCTAGCGGGACAGATACGCAGTATTTT
J gene: TRBJ2-3
V gene: TRBV5-1
D gene: TRBD2
clone size: few

CDR3 protein: CATSRDRLTYEQYF
CDR3 DNA: TGTGCCACCAGCAGAGATCGACTTACCTACGAGCAGTACTTC
J gene: TRBJ2-7
V gene: TRBV15
D gene: -
clone size: few

CDR3 protein: CASRNALSSYNSPLHF
CDR3 DNA: TGTGCCAGCAGAAACGCCCTAAGCTCCTATAATTCACCCCTCCACTTT
J gene: TRBJ1-6
V gene: TRBV6-6
D gene: -
clone size: -

CDR3 protein: CASSGQGANTEAFF
CDR3 DNA: TGTGCCAGCAGCGGACAGGGGGCGAACACTGAAGCTTTCTTT
J gene: TRBJ1-1
V gene: TRBV6-5
D gene: TRBD1
clone size: -

CDR3 protein: CASAPGTGLSPLHF
CDR3 DNA: TGTGCCAGCGCTCCCGGGACAGGGTTATCACCCCTCCACTTT
J gene: TRBJ1-6
V gene: TRBV7-9
D gene: TRBD1
clone size: -

CDR3 protein: CASSQVRGQSAFF
CDR3 DNA: TGTGCCAGCAGCCAAGTCAGGGGACAATCGGCTTTCTTT
J gene: TRBJ1-1
V gene: TRBV3-1/TRBV3-2
D gene: -
clone size: -

CDR3 protein: CASSPSGMSRYGYTF
CDR3 DNA: TGTGCCAGTAGTCCGTCCGGGATGTCCCGCTATGGCTACACCTTC
J gene: TRBJ1-2
V gene: TRBV19
D gene: -
clone size: few

CDR3 protein: CASRSDEDYEQYF
CDR3 DNA: TGTGCCAGTAGGTCCGACGAGGACTACGAGCAGTACTTC
J gene: TRBJ2-7
V gene: TRBV19
D gene: -
clone size: medium-sized

CDR3 protein: CASSPNHGTVTYEQYF
CDR3 DNA: TGCGCCAGCAGCCCCAACCACGGGACAGTGACCTACGAGCAGTACTTC
J gene: TRBJ2-7
V gene: TRBV4-1
D gene: TRBD1
clone size: -

CDR3 protein: CASSSQVTGANVLTF
CDR3 DNA: TGTGCCAGCTCGAGCCAAGTTACTGGGGCCAACGTCCTGACTTTC
J gene: TRBJ2-6
V gene: TRBV18
D gene: -
clone size: -

CDR3 protein: CAWNPGQGDTGELFF
CDR3 DNA: TGTGCCTGGAATCCGGGACAGGGAGACACCGGGGAGCTGTTTTTT
J gene: TRBJ2-2
V gene: TRBV30
D gene: TRBD1
clone size: -

CDR3 protein: CASSLASGVSYEQYF
CDR3 DNA: TGTGCCAGCAGCTTAGCTAGCGGGGTCTCCTACGAGCAGTACTTC
J gene: TRBJ2-7
V gene: TRBV11-2
D gene: TRBD2
clone size: -

CDR3 protein: CSAKGLGGGGYTEAFF
CDR3 DNA: TGCAGCGCCAAGGGCCTGGGAGGGGGTGGATACACTGAAGCTTTCTTT
J gene: TRBJ1-1
V gene: TRBV29-1
D gene: -
clone size: -

CDR3 protein: CASSRQPGDTQYF
CDR3 DNA: TGTGCCAGTAGTCGACAACCGGGGGATACGCAGTATTTT
J gene: TRBJ2-3
V gene: TRBV19
D gene: -
clone size: -

CDR3 protein: CASSLEGTSGGPETGTQYF
CDR3 DNA: TGTGCCAGCAGCTTGGAAGGGACTAGCGGGGGCCCCGAGACAGGAACGCAGTATTTT
J gene: TRBJ2-3
V gene: TRBV5-6
D gene: TRBD2
clone size: -

CDR3 protein: CASSQGRAGGRFGELFF
CDR3 DNA: TGCGCCAGCAGCCAAGGGAGGGCGGGGGGACGGTTCGGGGAGCTGTTTTTT
J gene: TRBJ2-2
V gene: TRBV4-1
D gene: TRBD2
clone size: -

CDR3 protein: CASSQEGGWTDTQYF
CDR3 DNA: TGCGCCAGCAGCCAAGAGGGGGGTTGGACAGATACGCAGTATTTT
J gene: TRBJ2-3
V gene: TRBV4-1
D gene: -
clone size: -

CDR3 protein: CASSPQGGPYEQYF
CDR3 DNA: TGTGCCAGCTCCCCCCAGGGGGGCCCCTACGAGCAGTACTTC
J gene: TRBJ2-7
V gene: TRBV18
D gene: -
clone size: -

CDR3 protein: CSAASTGGFSTEAFF
CDR3 DNA: TGCAGCGCCGCGTCCACAGGGGGCTTTTCCACTGAAGCTTTCTTT
J gene: TRBJ1-1
V gene: TRBV29-1
D gene: TRBD1
clone size: -

CDR3 protein: CASSYEQAYGYTF
CDR3 DNA: TGTGCCAGCAGTTATGAACAGGCCTATGGCTACACCTTC
J gene: TRBJ1-2
V gene: TRBV2
D gene: -
clone size: once

CDR3 protein: CASSTQGAENEQFF
CDR3 DNA: TGTGCCAGCTCGACACAGGGGGCGGAGAATGAGCAGTTCTTC
J gene: TRBJ2-1
V gene: TRBV18
D gene: TRBD1
clone size: once

CDR3 protein: CASSFKGDGTGELFF
CDR3 DNA: TGCGCCAGCAGCTTCAAGGGGGACGGCACCGGGGAGCTGTTTTTT
J gene: TRBJ2-2
V gene: TRBV5-1
D gene: -
clone size: -

CDR3 protein: CASSLAGLGETQYF
CDR3 DNA: TGCGCCAGCAGCTTGGCGGGGTTGGGCGAGACCCAGTACTTC
J gene: TRBJ2-5
V gene: TRBV5-1
D gene: -
clone size: -

CDR3 protein: CASSRTSASYEQYF
CDR3 DNA: TGTGCCAGCAGCCGGACTAGCGCGAGCTACGAGCAGTACTTC
J gene: TRBJ2-7
V gene: TRBV9
D gene: TRBD2
clone size: -

CDR3 protein: CASSSGRRGEKLFF
CDR3 DNA: TGTGCCAGTAGTTCGGGACGGCGGGGTGAAAAACTGTTTTTT
J gene: TRBJ1-4
V gene: TRBV19
D gene: -
clone size: once

CDR3 protein: CASSPNVAGGDGDTQYF
CDR3 DNA: TGCGCCAGCAGCCCTAACGTCGCCGGGGGGGATGGAGATACGCAGTATTTT
J gene: TRBJ2-3
V gene: TRBV5-1
D gene: TRBD2
clone size: -

CDR3 protein: CASSHSGANVLTF
CDR3 DNA: TGTGCCAGTAGTCACTCTGGGGCCAACGTCCTGACTTTC
J gene: TRBJ2-6
V gene: TRBV19
D gene: -
clone size: -

CDR3 protein: CSGGGGTEAFF
CDR3 DNA: TGCAGCGGAGGGGGTGGCACTGAAGCTTTCTTT
J gene: TRBJ1-1
V gene: TRBV29-1
D gene: -
clone size: -